The subject of this entry is one TCR beta chain. The clone's antigen remains unknown. A much more abundant neighbour one base away suggests this may be a read error. The CDR3 contains 15 residues, cysteine and phenylalanine counted. CDR3 DNA only is kept here, 45 bases in frame from base 1. The germline V gene supplies CDR1 SGHDN and CDR2 FVKESK. One collaborating source in Seattle enrolled patients while the patients were actively infected and followed the patients over time throughout the course of disease. Whole blood was collected in K2EDTA tubes by collaborating institutions according to the institutions' own protocols. For TCRbeta analysis, collaborators shipped samples as frozen whole blood, isolated PBMCs, or DNA extracted from either of those sample types. The data were obtained in a study of blood T cell repertoires in COVID-19 (TCRdb year 2020). Looking at the study overall: The collaborator samples originated in the United States, Italy and Spain and spanned the acute and convalescent phases of COVID-19. A de-identified subject ID, COVID-19 status, age in years and sex were almost always included in the sample metadata. The samples were drawn from two sources: the first 160 participants of the ongoing ImmuneRACE study, and over 950 subjects contributed by 6 global collaborators. The prospective study material was composed of cDNA or gDNA derived from T cells, B-cell-depleted T cells, or PBMCs. The repertoires were made available in a free public database intended to serve as a resource for research on the immune response to SARS-CoV-2. HLA class I and class II types, where available, came from metadata supplied by the sample provider rather than from assay-based typing. Deeply sampled blood TCRbeta repertoires from subjects exposed to, actively infected with, or recovered from COVID-19 were included in the dataset.

The immunoSEQ Assay, a bias-controlled multiplex PCR, was used to amplify TCRbeta CDR3 regions from genomic DNA. In the source study's methods: The number of nucleated cells in each sample was estimated by amplification of reference gene primers within the assay. To quantify the absolute abundance of each unique TCRbeta CDR3 rearrangement, sequence reads were collapsed and filtered. For each sample, productive Simpson clonality was calculated as the square root of Simpson's diversity index across productive rearrangements. Not all clones reach the TCRdb copy of this immuneACCESS table, which keeps in-frame sequences only. Checked studies attribute under half of the gap to unresolved V genes and leave the rest unexplained. V and J calls and clone size are copied from that table; D and trimming were computed from the DNA. The sample has 100,000 to 150,000 clones on record, around 81% of them singletons. Of the sample, approximately 17% falls within the top ten clones.

Study-wide conclusions, independent of this receptor: The amount of clinical and demographic metadata varied by source and participant and was provided uncurated.

Material: peripheral blood. This receptor was identified in a man aged 30 to 45 with COVID-19, enrolled during active disease. Recombination linked TRBV14 to TRBJ2-7; 9 central nucleotides agree with TRBD1. CDR3 protein: CASSQGRGQGAEQSF. At the DNA level, the sequence is TGTGCCAGCAGCCAGGGCCGGGGACAGGGTGCCGAGCAGTCCTTC.